The 3 T cell receptor beta chains presented below share a single source sample, sequenced in a study of shared clonotypes between healthy human individuals. Cells designated naive CD8 were CD45RO-negative and were positively selected for CCR7, with terminally differentiated effector memory CD45RA+ cells excluded. Only in-frame clones appear in the TCRdb table, and some are missing; sequencing was by immunoSEQ multiplex PCR. The table shows around 2,000,000 clones, with about 95% occurring only once. Sequenced material: naive CD8+ T cells sorted from blood. The source of these receptors is a man younger than 35 in good health.

Comments on this clone: At one of its ends the junction is not consistent with the germline gene, which may arise from a read error. The chain joins TRBV11-3 to TRBJ1-2; D gene ambiguous. Germline V lookup: CDR1 SGHNT, CDR2 YENEEA. The CDR3 loop spans 13 amino acids. CDR3 nucleotides: TGTGCCAGCAACTTAGATCTCCGCTATGGCTACACCTTC. The encoded protein is CASNLDLRYGYTF.

This clone was recorded only once. The gene calls are TRBV13 and TRBJ2-7; 7 nucleotides align to TRBD2. The CDR3 loop spans 15 amino acids. The trim removed 4 bases at V and 2 bases at J, leaving 8 bases unmatched. Germline V gene data show CDR1 as PRHDT and CDR2 as FYEKMQ (reference sequence). The CDR3 nucleotides are TGTGCCAGCAGCTCCCGGGAGGATCCCCCCTACGAGCAGTACTTC. Translation: CASSSREDPPYEQYF.

The rearrangement uses TRBV27 and TRBJ2-1; 8 nucleotides agree with TRBD1. J was trimmed by 5 bases and V by 3 bases; bases with no gene match: 6. This CDR3 spans 15 amino acids. The V gene's germline CDR1 is MNHEY and CDR2 SMNVEV (reference sequence). This CDR3 is CASSLGTGKNNEQFF. The CDR3 coding sequence is TGTGCCAGCAGTTTGGGGACAGGAAAAAACAATGAGCAGTTCTTC.